A selection of T cell receptor beta chains follows, all from one sample in a study of CD8 T cells in ankylosing spondylitis. One entry per CDR3 protein, called by TCRdb with MiXCR from the 5' RACE reads. The sample lists 230,000 or so distinct CDR3 sequences, 24% occurring once. Sample: blood, either unsorted or a sorted T cell fraction (not recorded which). All receptors come from a male donor with ankylosing spondylitis or in good health (not recorded which). CDR3s include the opening cysteine and the closing phenylalanine or tryptophan. The D gene is left open where the match is weak. The size field is filled for only some rows; it gives once, few, many or a size class.

size	V	J	D	CDR3	DNA
-	TRBV20-1	TRBJ1-1	-	CSAREAGNTEAFF	TGCAGTGCTAGAGAGGCGGGCAACACTGAAGCTTTCTTT
-	TRBV11-3	TRBJ2-3	-	CASSLEATTDTQYF	TGTGCCAGCAGCTTAGAGGCGACCACAGATACGCAGTATTTT
-	TRBV29-1	TRBJ1-1	-	CSVCYLNTEAFF	TGCAGCGTCTGTTATCTGAACACTGAAGCTTTCTTT
many	TRBV10-3	TRBJ2-7	-	CAISAGGGKNYEQYF	TGTGCCATCAGTGCGGGTGGGGGGAAAAACTACGAGCAGTACTTC
-	TRBV10-3	TRBJ1-5	-	CALSDQFRNQPQHF	TGTGCCCTCAGTGATCAGTTCCGCAATCAGCCCCAGCATTTT
few	TRBV29-1	TRBJ2-7	-	CSVVRATSSHEQYF	TGCAGCGTTGTTCGGGCCACTTCGTCCCACGAGCAGTACTTC
many	TRBV20-1	TRBJ1-2	TRBD1	CSASTTGQGNGYTF	TGCAGTGCTAGTACTACTGGACAGGGGAATGGCTACACCTTC
many	TRBV12-3/TRBV12-4	TRBJ1-2	-	CASRPGRLNYGYTF	TGTGCCAGCAGACCGGGACGGCTTAACTATGGCTACACCTTC
few	TRBV10-3	TRBJ2-3	-	CAISEGGSPTDTQYF	TGTGCCATCAGTGAAGGTGGTAGTCCCACAGATACGCAGTATTTT
few	TRBV5-5	TRBJ2-5	-	CASSPAWGGAETQYF	TGTGCCAGCAGCCCCGCCTGGGGCGGGGCAGAGACCCAGTACTTC
-	TRBV15	TRBJ1-1	TRBD1	CATSRGIYRGLNTEAFF	TGTGCCACCAGCAGAGGGATATACAGGGGGCTTAACACTGAAGCTTTCTTT
few	TRBV20-1	TRBJ2-3	TRBD2	CSALPRTSGGAWLDTQYF	TGCAGTGCCCTACCCCGGACTAGCGGGGGGGCTTGGTTAGATACGCAGTATTTT
-	TRBV3-1	TRBJ2-7	-	CASSQEAEYEQYF	TGTGCCAGCAGCCAAGAAGCCGAATACGAGCAGTACTTC
-	TRBV20-1	TRBJ1-2	TRBD1	CSAEGQGGYGYTF	TGCAGTGCGGAGGGACAGGGAGGCTATGGCTACACCTTC
-	TRBV12-3/TRBV12-4	TRBJ1-6	-	CASSPAPGVSGASPLHF	TGTGCCAGCAGCCCTGCCCCAGGTGTGTCTGGAGCTTCACCCCTCCACTTT
-	TRBV12-3/TRBV12-4	TRBJ2-1	-	CASEQRGLSSYNEQFF	TGTGCCAGCGAACAACGGGGTTTAAGCTCCTACAATGAGCAGTTCTTC
-	TRBV9	TRBJ2-1	TRBD2	CASSASTLLAGGYNEQFF	TGTGCCAGCAGCGCCTCAACTCTACTAGCGGGGGGTTACAATGAGCAGTTCTTC
-	TRBV12-3/TRBV12-4	TRBJ1-5	TRBD1	CASRGGQGTYQPQHF	TGTGCCAGCAGGGGGGGACAGGGGACGTATCAGCCCCAGCATTTT
-	TRBV5-6	TRBJ2-1	-	CASRSWRDEQFF	TGTGCCAGCAGGTCCTGGAGGGATGAGCAGTTCTTC
-	TRBV20-1	TRBJ2-2	-	CSARGTSGTGELFF	TGCAGTGCTAGAGGGACGTCTGGGACCGGGGAGCTGTTTTTT
few	TRBV20-1	TRBJ2-7	-	CSVSKGNYEQYF	TGCAGTGTGAGCAAGGGGAACTACGAGCAGTACTTC
many	TRBV20-1	TRBJ2-5	-	CSGDGQKETQYF	TGCAGTGGTGACGGACAAAAAGAGACCCAGTACTTC
-	TRBV5-1	TRBJ2-3	-	CASSQQDGTDTQYF	TGCGCCAGCAGCCAGCAGGACGGCACAGATACGCAGTATTTT
-	TRBV15	TRBJ2-7	-	CATSRRYGQGPGYEQYF	TGTGCCACCAGCAGGAGATACGGACAAGGTCCAGGATACGAGCAGTACTTC
once	TRBV7-3	TRBJ2-5	TRBD2	CASIPTLAGETQYF	TGTGCCAGCATCCCCACGCTAGCGGGGGAGACCCAGTACTTC
-	TRBV2	TRBJ2-3	-	CASRYDSWDTQYF	TGTGCCAGCAGATACGACAGCTGGGATACGCAGTATTTT
few	TRBV20-1	TRBJ1-1	-	CSARGRRNTEAFF	TGCAGTGCTAGAGGACGGAGGAACACTGAAGCTTTCTTT
many	TRBV29-1	TRBJ2-1	-	CSALLTPPGEQFF	TGCAGCGCCCTCCTGACACCTCCAGGGGAGCAGTTCTTC
many	TRBV29-1	TRBJ1-2	-	CSAGQLGGYTF	TGCAGCGCAGGACAGCTGGGTGGCTACACCTTC
-	TRBV2	TRBJ2-6	-	CASSDGFSGANVLTF	TGTGCCAGCAGTGATGGGTTCTCTGGGGCCAACGTCCTGACTTTC
few	TRBV6-5	TRBJ2-1	-	CASRPRVSNEQFF	TGTGCCAGCAGGCCCAGGGTTTCCAATGAGCAGTTCTTC
-	TRBV6-5	TRBJ2-2	-	CASVTGEYTGELFF	TGTGCCAGCGTTACAGGAGAGTACACCGGGGAGCTGTTTTTT
-	TRBV29-1	TRBJ2-7	TRBD2	CSVVQYSGPAYEQYF	TGCAGCGTTGTCCAATATAGCGGGCCCGCCTACGAGCAGTACTTC
-	TRBV12-3/TRBV12-4	TRBJ1-2	-	CASSTNYGYTF	TGTGCCAGCTCGACTAACTATGGCTACACCTTC
-	TRBV10-3	TRBJ1-5	-	CDISESGSANQPQHF	TGTGACATCAGTGAGTCGGGCAGCGCAAATCAGCCCCAGCATTTT
-	TRBV6-1	TRBJ2-2	-	CASTIGGGGTGELFF	TGTGCCAGCACCATAGGGGGAGGAGGCACCGGGGAGCTGTTTTTT
few	TRBV6-4	TRBJ1-2	TRBD1	CASRRGQGSNYGYTF	TGTGCCAGCAGGCGGGGACAGGGCTCTAACTATGGCTACACCTTC
once	TRBV12-3/TRBV12-4	TRBJ2-5	-	CASIFGGPGATQYF	TGTGCCAGCATCTTTGGGGGGCCTGGGGCGACCCAGTACTTC
many	TRBV20-1	TRBJ1-1	-	CSAPHGKNTEAFF	TGCAGTGCTCCACATGGGAAGAACACTGAAGCTTTCTTT
many	TRBV29-1	TRBJ2-7	-	CSVAGRSYEQYF	TGCAGCGTTGCGGGGCGGTCCTACGAGCAGTACTTC
few	TRBV20-1	TRBJ2-1	-	CSAAGVGWNEQFF	TGCAGTGCAGCAGGGGTGGGTTGGAATGAGCAGTTCTTC
few	TRBV12-3/TRBV12-4	TRBJ2-5	-	CASSANSGAGETQYF	TGTGCCAGCAGTGCGAATTCAGGGGCTGGAGAGACCCAGTACTTC
few	TRBV12-3/TRBV12-4	TRBJ1-1	-	CASSLGVRNTEAFF	TGTGCCAGCAGTTTGGGGGTTAGGAACACTGAAGCTTTCTTT
few	TRBV7-2	TRBJ2-5	-	CASSLTGQVIVVTQYF	TGTGCCAGCAGCTTAACGGGTCAGGTCATCGTGGTGACCCAGTACTTC
few	TRBV6-5	TRBJ2-2	TRBD2	CASSYYLAGVTGELFF	TGTGCCAGCAGTTACTACCTAGCGGGGGTCACCGGGGAGCTGTTTTTT
-	TRBV6-1	TRBJ2-3	-	CASSEVLKDTQYF	TGTGCCAGCAGTGAAGTTTTGAAGGATACGCAGTATTTT
-	TRBV20-1	TRBJ1-4	-	CSARGLTNEKLFF	TGCAGTGCTAGAGGCCTGACGAATGAAAAACTGTTTTTT
-	TRBV20-1	TRBJ1-4	-	CGVSQANEKLFF	TGCGGGGTCTCCCAAGCTAATGAAAAACTGTTTTTT
many	TRBV20-1	TRBJ2-7	TRBD1	CSARDSGRGQEQYF	TGCAGTGCTAGAGATTCGGGCAGGGGGCAGGAGCAGTACTTC
many	TRBV20-1	TRBJ2-1	TRBD2	CSAIALAGGSNEQFF	TGCAGTGCAATTGCTCTAGCGGGGGGTTCGAATGAGCAGTTCTTC
many	TRBV20-1	TRBJ1-4	-	CSAGPSEKLFF	TGCAGTGCTGGCCCTTCTGAAAAACTGTTTTTT
-	TRBV28	TRBJ1-5	-	CASSLSGGSTQPQHF	TGTGCCAGCAGTTTATCTGGCGGGTCGACTCAGCCCCAGCATTTT
-	TRBV20-1	TRBJ2-6	-	CSARVDPPSSGANVLTF	TGCAGTGCTAGGGTGGATCCCCCCAGCTCTGGGGCCAACGTCCTGACTTTC
many	TRBV15	TRBJ1-5	-	CATSRDTKSPGPQHF	TGTGCCACCAGCAGAGATACTAAGTCCCCGGGACCCCAGCATTTT
-	TRBV28	TRBJ2-3	TRBD2	CASSWGGLQDTQYF	TGTGCCAGCAGTTGGGGGGGGTTGCAAGATACGCAGTATTTT